The next 18 T cell receptor beta chains were all read from a single sample in a study of blood T cell repertoires in COVID-19. The method was immunoSEQ multiplex PCR; TCRdb's version includes in-frame clones alone and lacks a portion of them. Altogether 200,000 to 250,000 clones are present, approximately 87% being singletons, with the ten largest covering roughly 2.4%. Sequenced: peripheral blood. The receptors originated from a woman aged 45-65 years with acute or convalescent COVID-19.

This chain connects TRBV6-1 to TRBJ2-2; TRBD1 matches at 10 bases. CDR3 size: 16 residues. Germline V lookup: CDR1 MNHNS, CDR2 SASEGT. The trim removed 2 bases at V and 4 bases at J, leaving 4 bases unmatched. The CDR3 DNA is TGTGCCAGCAGTGAACAGGACAGGGGGGGCACCGGGGAGCTGTTTTTT. Translation gives CASSEQDRGGTGELFF.

The rearrangement joins TRBV9 to TRBJ2-1, with TRBD2 matching over 8 bases. Germline loops: CDR1 SGDLS, CDR2 YYNGEE. Germline trimming cut 0 bases from V and 6 bases from J; bases unmatched to any gene: 8. The CDR3 runs 16 residues. CDR3 sequence reads: CASSVVAGGKANEQFF. CDR3 in DNA: TGTGCCAGCAGCGTAGTCGCGGGAGGAAAGGCCAATGAGCAGTTCTTC.

This clone occurred a few times. The V call is TRBV11-2, the J call TRBJ2-6; tentative D call: TRBD2 (5 bases). Deletions cut 0 bases from V and 4 bases from J, with 10 bases between. The germline gives CDR1 SGHAT, CDR2 FQNNGV. The CDR3 runs 16 residues. CDR3 protein: CASSLDGVSGANVLTF. CDR3 nucleotide sequence: TGTGCCAGCAGCTTAGACGGGGTCTCGGGGGCCAACGTCCTGACTTTC.

The rearrangement uses TRBV19 and TRBJ2-3; 7 bases match TRBD1. The CDR3 loop spans 15 amino acids. Unmatched junction bases numbered 12, after V lost 6 bases and J lost 6 bases. Germline V gives CDR1 LNHDA, CDR2 SQIVND (reference sequence). Here the CDR3 DNA reads TGTGCCAGTAGCCAAGGGGGACAGCACAGGGATACGCAGTATTTT. Protein: CASSQGGQHRDTQYF.

The V and J genes are TRBV29-1 and TRBJ1-1, with D perhaps matching TRBD1 (5 bases). Trimming cost V 6 bases and J 3 bases, with 14 bases left between them. Germline V gene sequence: CDR1 SQVTM, CDR2 ANQGSEA. This CDR3 spans 13 amino acids. The CDR3 DNA sequence: TGCAGCGTGGCAGGGAACGAGGACACTGAAGCTTTCTTT. Translated: CSVAGNEDTEAFF.

The chain couples TRBV5-1 to TRBJ1-6; 11 positions agree with TRBD1. Germline CDR1 reads SGHRS; CDR2 reads YFSETQ. This CDR3 is built from 14 residues. With V trimmed by 3 bases and J by 9 bases, 2 bases remained unmatched. The CDR3 DNA reads as TGCGCCAGCAGCTACGGGACAGGGGGTTCACCCCTCCACTTT. Translation gives CASSYGTGGSPLHF.

This chain connects TRBV18 to TRBJ2-1, with 9 bases that match TRBD1. Germline V gene sequence: CDR1 KGHSH, CDR2 LQKENI. After removal of 3 bases from V and 7 bases from J, the junction contained 1 base not matched to a gene. CDR3 length equals 13 residues. The CDR3 sequence is CASSPGQGNEQFF. Written as DNA, the CDR3 is TGTGCCAGCTCACCGGGACAGGGAAATGAGCAGTTCTTC.

This sequence joins TRBV7-2 and TRBJ1-1; D may be TRBD1 (5 bases). The V end was cut by 3 bases, the J end by 4 bases, with 9 bases between. The CDR3 is 13 amino acids. Germline CDR1 and CDR2: SGHTA and FQGNSA. CDR3 coding DNA: TGTGCCAGCAGCTTGGGGGGAGTCACTGAAGCTTTCTTT. Encoded protein: CASSLGGVTEAFF.

The chain couples TRBV11-2 to TRBJ1-1; the D gene is possibly TRBD1 (5 bases). Germline CDR1 reads SGHAT; CDR2 reads FQNNGV. With 0 bases removed from V and 3 bases from J, the gap between germline ends came to 14 bases. The CDR3 has 16 amino acids. CDR3 nucleotide sequence: TGTGCCAGCAGCTTAGATCTGTGGGGGGGGGACACTGAAGCTTTCTTT. This sequence encodes CASSLDLWGGDTEAFF. The variable domain in full, with the rest retrieved from reference TRBV11-2 and TRBJ1-1, is EAGVAQSPRYKIIEKRQSVAFWCNPISGHATLYWYQQILGQGPKLLIQFQNNGVVDDSQLPKDRFSAERLKGVDSTLKIQPAKLEDSAVYLCASSLDLWGGDTEAFFGQGTRLTVV.

The gene calls are TRBV7-2 and TRBJ2-1; TRBD2 aligns across 10 bases. Germline CDR1 and CDR2: SGHTA and FQGNSA. V lost 5 bases and J lost 4; bases outside the gene matches: 5. The CDR3 consists of 15 residues. CDR3 protein: CASSLLAGEYNEQFF. CDR3 sequence (DNA): TGTGCCAGCAGCCTTCTAGCGGGGGAGTACAATGAGCAGTTCTTC.

V is TRBV7-2 and J is TRBJ1-6, with a tentative D call TRBD1 (5 bases). The germline gives CDR1 SGHTA, CDR2 FQGNSA. Trimming left V 5 bases short and J 10 bases short, with 18 bases between. There are 15 residues in the CDR3. The CDR3 bases are TGTGCCAGCAGCCCGGGGGGGGTGTCTCAGTCACCCCTCCACTTT. This sequence encodes CASSPGGVSQSPLHF.

The chain has TRBV7-9 and TRBJ1-3; D remains ambiguous. This CDR3 has 11 residues. Germline CDR1 SEHNR, CDR2 FQNEAQ (reference sequence). The V and J ends lost 5 bases and 4 bases respectively, with 3 bases between them. Written as DNA, the CDR3 is TGTGCCAGCAGCCCAGGAAACACCATATATTTT. Its protein is CASSPGNTIYF.

The chain combines TRBV24-1 with TRBJ2-1; 7 nucleotides line up with TRBD2. The CDR3 sequence is 15 residues long. The J segment lost 5 bases and the V segment lost 2 bases, leaving 5 bases of the junction unmatched. Germline-derived CDR1 and CDR2 are KGHDR and SFDVKD. The CDR3 DNA reads as TGTGCCACCAGTGATTCGGGAGGCTTTGACAATGAGCAGTTCTTC. Translation gives CATSDSGGFDNEQFF.

V gene TRBV29-1 combines with J gene TRBJ2-5, with 11 bases fitting TRBD2. The CDR3 contains 12 residues. J was trimmed by 5 bases and V by 7 bases; bases with no gene match: 3. CDR1 is SQVTM and CDR2 is ANQGSEA in the germline V gene. The CDR3 loop is CSARTSGETQYF. The CDR3 nucleotides read TGCAGCGCCCGGACTAGCGGGGAGACCCAGTACTTC.

The chain recombines TRBV11-1 with TRBJ2-1, with TRBD1 matching 8 bases. In germline, CDR1 is SGHAT, CDR2 FQDESV (reference sequence). This CDR3 is built from 15 residues. Trimming removed 3 bases from V and 5 bases from J; junction bases left unmatched: 6. The CDR3 region is CASSFTGQDNNEQFF. The CDR3 coding sequence is TGTGCCAGCAGCTTTACGGGACAGGACAACAATGAGCAGTTCTTC. Full variable domain (remainder filled in from reference TRBV11-1 and TRBJ2-1): EAEVAQSPRYKITEKSQAVAFWCDPISGHATLYWYRQILGQGPELLVQFQDESVVDDSQLPKDRFSAERLKGVDSTLKIQPAELGDSAMYLCASSFTGQDNNEQFFGPGTRLTVL.

CDR3 residues: CASSEALLGGVRGYTF. As DNA, the CDR3 is TGTGCCAGCAGTGAAGCCCTCCTCGGGGGTGTACGTGGCTACACCTTC. The V and J genes are TRBV2 and TRBJ1-2; possible D gene TRBD1, 5 bases. Trimming left V 0 bases short and J 7 bases short, with 18 bases between. Germline V gene sequence: CDR1 SNHLY, CDR2 FYNNEI. The CDR3 spans 16 residues.

The CDR3 loop is CASSPRLAGSTDTQYF. CDR3 nucleotide sequence: TGTGCCAGCAGCCCCCGACTAGCGGGGAGCACAGATACGCAGTATTTT. The rearrangement joins TRBV7-2 to TRBJ2-3, with 11 positions matching TRBD2. V was clipped by 5 bases and J by 0 bases; unmatched bases: 4. From germline, CDR1 is SGHTA and CDR2 FQGNSA. The CDR3 length is 16 residues.

V usage is TRBV12-3 or TRBV12-4 and J usage is TRBJ2-2; possible D gene TRBD2, 5 bases. Trimming shortened V by 6 bases and J by 13 bases, and 18 bases separated the two germline ends. The CDR3 has 13 residues. The CDR3 nucleotides are TGTGCCAGCAGCCTTGAGGGCAGGTCAGGGCTGTTTTTT. Residues: CASSLEGRSGLFF.